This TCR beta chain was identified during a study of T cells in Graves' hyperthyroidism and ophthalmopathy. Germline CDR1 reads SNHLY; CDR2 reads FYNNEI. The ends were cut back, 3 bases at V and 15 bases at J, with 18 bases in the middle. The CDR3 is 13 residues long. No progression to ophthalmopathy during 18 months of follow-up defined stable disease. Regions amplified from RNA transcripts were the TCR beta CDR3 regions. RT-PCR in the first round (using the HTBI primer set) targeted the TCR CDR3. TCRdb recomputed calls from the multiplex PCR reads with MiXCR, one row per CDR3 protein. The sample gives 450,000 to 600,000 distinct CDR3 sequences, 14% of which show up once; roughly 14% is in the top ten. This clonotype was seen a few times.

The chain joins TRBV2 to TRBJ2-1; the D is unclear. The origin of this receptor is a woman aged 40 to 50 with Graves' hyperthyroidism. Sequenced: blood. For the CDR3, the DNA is TGTGCCAGCAGTGATTTGAATGGACCGCCGGTGTTCTTC. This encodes CASSDLNGPPVFF.